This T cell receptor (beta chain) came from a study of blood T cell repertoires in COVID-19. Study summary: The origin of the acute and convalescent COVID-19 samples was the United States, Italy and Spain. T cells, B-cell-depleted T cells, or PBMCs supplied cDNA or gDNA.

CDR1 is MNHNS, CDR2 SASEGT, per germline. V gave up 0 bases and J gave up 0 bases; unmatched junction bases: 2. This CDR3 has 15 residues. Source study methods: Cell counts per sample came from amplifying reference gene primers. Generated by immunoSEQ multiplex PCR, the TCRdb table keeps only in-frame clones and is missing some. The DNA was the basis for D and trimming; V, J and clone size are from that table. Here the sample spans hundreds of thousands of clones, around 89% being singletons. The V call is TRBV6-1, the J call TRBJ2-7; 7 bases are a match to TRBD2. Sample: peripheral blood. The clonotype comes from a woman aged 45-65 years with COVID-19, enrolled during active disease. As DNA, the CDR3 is TGTGCCAGCAGTGAAGCGGGCGGGGGCTCCTACGAGCAGTACTTC. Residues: CASSEAGGGSYEQYF.